The TCR beta chain described here comes from a study of blood T cell repertoires in COVID-19. Across the whole study: Acute-phase and convalescent COVID-19 samples originated in the United States, Italy and Spain. The cDNA or gDNA used as material had been derived from T cells, B-cell-depleted T cells, or PBMCs.

Per the authors' pipeline: Amplification with reference gene primers provided the estimates of nucleated cell counts. Libraries were prepared by immunoSEQ multiplex PCR; TCRdb keeps only in-frame clonotypes and omits some of them. V and J calls and clone size are given by that table; D and trimming were obtained from the DNA. The sample lists approximately 150,000 clones, roughly 84% occurring once. Either two negative PCRs, clearance, or symptom resolution qualified Cohort 3 donors as recovered. The germline V gene has CDR1 SGHRS and CDR2 YFSETQ. The J segment lost 5 bases and the V segment lost 2 bases, leaving 4 bases of the junction unmatched. This CDR3 is 15 amino acids long.

The sample was PBMCs or T cells enriched from blood (not recorded which). The V call is TRBV5-1, the J call TRBJ2-5; 12 positions agree with TRBD1. The source of this sequence is a man in his fifties or sixties who had recovered from COVID-19. The CDR3 protein is CASSLGGQGAETQYF. The CDR3 coding sequence is TGCGCCAGCAGCTTAGGGGGACAGGGGGCTGAGACCCAGTACTTC. Based on the CDR3 plus reference TRBV5-1 and TRBJ2-5, the full variable domain is KAGVTQTPRYLIKTRGQQVTLSCSPISGHRSVSWYQQTPGQGLQFLFEYFSETQRNKGNFPGRFSGRQFSNSRSEMNVSTLELGDSALYLCASSLGGQGAETQYFGPGTRLLVL.